Shown below are 31 T cell receptor beta chains from a single sample sequenced in a study of blood T cells in healthy people across ages. Through a sample-barcoded 5' primer and a J-beta primer mix, a second PCR was run for about 7 to 12 cycles. TCRdb re-called the 5' RACE reads through MiXCR, storing one row per CDR3 protein. The sample lists roughly 700,000 distinct CDR3 sequences; 20% to 25% were seen once. The same data also contributed to another study, on T cells of mothers and their children.

Sequencing input: blood. Receptors originate from a boy aged 5-17 years in good health.

This clonotype was observed a few times. V gene TRBV6-5 combines with J gene TRBJ2-2, with 9 bases that match TRBD2. The CDR3 length is 14 residues. With 2 bases clipped from V and 9 bases from J, the junction kept 4 bases outside the gene matches. Looked up from germline, CDR1 is MNHEY and CDR2 is SVGAGI. The CDR3 bases are TGTGCCAGCAGTTACGATGCGGGGGGGCGGGAGCTGTTTTTT. Translating it yields CASSYDAGGRELFF.

This clonotype was seen only a few times. V is TRBV7-2 and J is TRBJ2-3; 10 positions agree with TRBD2. This CDR3 region has 19 residues. Germline assignment: CDR1 SGHTA and CDR2 FQGNSA. V lost 4 bases to trimming and J lost 4 bases; unmatched junction nucleotides: 17. In DNA form, the CDR3 reads TGTGCCAGCAGCTCTCTTGGGGCTAGCGGGAGAGCCCCCCCAGATACGCAGTATTTT. It yields the protein CASSSLGASGRAPPDTQYF. Complete variable domain (other parts from reference TRBV7-2 and TRBJ2-3): GAGVSQSPSNKVTEKGKDVELRCDPISGHTALYWYRQSLGQGLEFLIYFQGNSAPDKSGLPSDRFSAERTGGSVSTLTIQRTQQEDSAVYLCASSSLGASGRAPPDTQYFGPGTRLTVL.

The gene calls are TRBV6-5 and TRBJ1-3; D not certain. Germline lookup yields CDR1 MNHEY and CDR2 SVGAGI. CDR3 length equals 14 residues. With 2 bases removed from V and 4 bases from J, the gap between germline ends came to 9 bases. Here the CDR3 reads CASSYALGGNTIYF. The CDR3 bases are TGTGCCAGCAGTTACGCCTTGGGGGGAAACACCATATATTTT.

The chain couples TRBV14 to TRBJ2-7, with 10 positions matching TRBD2. The J call is in doubt because the DNA end fits TRBJ2-1 better. CDR3 size: 19 residues. Per the germline V gene, CDR1 is SGHDN and CDR2 is FVKESK. The CDR3 sequence: CASSQNPTSGYLRHNEQFF. CDR3 in DNA: TGTGCCAGCAGCCAAAACCCGACTAGCGGGTATCTGCGGCATAATGAGCAGTTCTTC.

This clonotype occurred once. CDR3 DNA sequence: TGTGCCAGCAGCTTGCCTCAGGGGCCTCTAGCGGGGGGGAGCTCCTACAATGAGCAGTTCTTC. Protein: CASSLPQGPLAGGSSYNEQFF. The chain is built from TRBV11-2 and TRBJ2-1, with 12 bases matching TRBD2. The CDR3 is 21 amino acids. V trimming: 3 bases; J trimming: 0 bases; junction bases outside the gene matches: 15. CDR1 and CDR2 (germline): SGHAT, FQNNGV.

The V gene is TRBV12-3 or TRBV12-4, the J gene TRBJ1-2, with D uncertain. The CDR3 loop spans 11 amino acids. Deletions cut 11 bases from V and 8 bases from J, with 15 bases between. The CDR3 DNA reads TGTGCCCTAAGAAGGCCGCAGGGCTACACCTTC. This gives the protein CALRRPQGYTF.

The chain employs TRBV12-3 or TRBV12-4 and TRBJ1-2, with 9 nucleotides matching TRBD1. With V trimmed by 4 bases and J by 6 bases, 15 bases remained unmatched. The length of the CDR3 is 17 residues. For the CDR3, the DNA is TGTGCCAGCAGTTCCATCACGAACCTAGACAGGGGGAATGGCTACACCTTC. It encodes CASSSITNLDRGNGYTF.

The chain employs TRBV4-1 and TRBJ1-1, with 7 positions matching TRBD1. Trimming cost V 3 bases and J 5 bases; bases outside gene matches: 6. Germline V gene sequence: CDR1 MGHRA, CDR2 YSYEKL. The CDR3 sequence is 14 residues long. The DNA for the CDR3 is TGCGCCAGCAGCCATCTACAGGGGAGGACTGAAGCTTTCTTT. Translation: CASSHLQGRTEAFF.

This clonotype came up a few times. CDR3: CATSAGPGGYEQYF. The DNA of the CDR3 is TGTGCCACCAGTGCCGGACCAGGGGGATACGAGCAGTACTTC. This chain uses TRBV24-1 with TRBJ2-7; TRBD1 aligns across 7 bases. Trimming removed 5 bases from V and 4 bases from J; junction bases left unmatched: 7. Per germline, CDR1 KGHDR and CDR2 SFDVKD. The CDR3 extends over 14 amino acids.

The chain is built from TRBV20-1 and TRBJ1-3, with D possibly matching TRBD1 (5 bases). Looked up from germline, CDR1 is DFQATT and CDR2 is SNEGSKA (reference sequence). The ends were cut back, 2 bases at V and 7 bases at J, with 12 bases in the middle. The CDR3 covers 13 residues. CDR3 coding DNA: TGCAGTGCTAGATTCAGGGACGAGAACACCATATATTTT. It specifies CSARFRDENTIYF.

A few counts support this clonotype. This rearrangement joins TRBV5-1 to TRBJ2-1, with unresolved D. The CDR3 consists of 12 residues. Looked up from germline, CDR1 is SGHRS and CDR2 is YFSETQ. Trimming took off 7 bases at V and 4 bases at J, with 9 bases between the two ends. CDR3 protein: CASAEGYNEQFF. In nucleotides, the CDR3 is TGCGCCAGCGCTGAAGGGTACAATGAGCAGTTCTTC.

V usage is TRBV14 and J usage is TRBJ1-1; unclear D gene. CDR1 is SGHDN, CDR2 FVKESK, per germline. The CDR3 is made up of 15 amino acids. V lost 3 bases, J lost 0 bases, and 11 bases lay in between. The CDR3 loop is CASSQQMGLNTEAFF. CDR3 in DNA: TGTGCCAGCAGCCAGCAGATGGGTCTGAACACTGAAGCTTTCTTT.

The table lists this clonotype with a few counts. The chain has TRBV6-5 and TRBJ2-1; D remains unclear. The germline V and J ends were trimmed by 4 bases and 6 bases, with 19 bases remaining between them. Looked up from germline, CDR1 is MNHEY and CDR2 is SVGAGI. This CDR3 is 16 amino acids long. The CDR3, as DNA: TGTGCCAGCAGTTTATTCGTAGATGAAGTACCCAATGAGCAGTTCTTC. This translates into CASSLFVDEVPNEQFF.

The chain uses TRBV4-1 and TRBJ2-7; D is possibly TRBD1 (5 bases). The CDR3 consists of 15 residues. CDR1 is MGHRA, CDR2 YSYEKL, per germline. The V and J ends lost 3 bases and 0 bases respectively, with 12 bases between them. The CDR3 nucleotides read TGCGCCAGCAGCCATACCGGACATGGCTCCTACGAGCAGTACTTC. Translated, it gives CASSHTGHGSYEQYF.

DNA for the CDR3: TGTGCCAGCAGTTACTCGTCGCGGACCGCACGGCAGTACTTC. Residues: CASSYSSRTARQYF. This chain joins TRBV6-2 or TRBV6-3 and TRBJ2-7; D is unresolved. The V gene's germline CDR1 is MNHEY and CDR2 SVGEGT. The length of the CDR3 is 14 residues. Trimming stripped 0 bases from V and 9 bases from J, with 15 bases between.

This clonotype was seen only a few times. This chain joins TRBV20-1 and TRBJ2-7; 9 bases match TRBD1. Trimming removed 3 bases from V and 3 bases from J; junction bases left unmatched: 6. This CDR3 has 14 residues. Germline V gene sequence: CDR1 DFQATT, CDR2 SNEGSKA (reference sequence). The CDR3, as DNA: TGCAGTGCTAGGGGTGGGGACAGGGACTACGAGCAGTACTTC. Its protein product is CSARGGDRDYEQYF.

The V gene is TRBV3-1, the J gene TRBJ1-4; no definite D call. Trimming left V 5 bases short and J 5 bases short, with 21 bases between. CDR1 is LGHDT and CDR2 is YNNKEL in the germline V gene (reference sequence). The CDR3 extends over 17 amino acids. For the CDR3, the DNA is TGTGCCAGCAGCGCAGGTCGGGAGGCGACTATAAATGAAAAACTGTTTTTT. It yields the protein CASSAGREATINEKLFF.

CDR3 sequence: CASSYRDSQGETQYF. The DNA for the CDR3 is TGTGCCAGCTCATACCGGGACTCTCAGGGAGAGACCCAGTACTTC. This rearrangement joins TRBV18 to TRBJ2-5; D is perhaps TRBD2 (6 bases). Per germline, CDR1 KGHSH and CDR2 LQKENI. This CDR3 is built from 15 residues. The V end was cut by 5 bases, the J end by 4 bases, with 17 bases between.

Only a few counts were recorded for this clonotype. V usage is TRBV27 and J usage is TRBJ2-5; maybe TRBD2 (7 bases). Judging by the DNA end, TRBJ2-7 fits better; the J call may be wrong. Germline V lookup: CDR1 MNHEY, CDR2 SMNVEV (reference sequence). The CDR3 consists of 14 residues. The CDR3 sequence: CASRHTGGASEQYF. The CDR3, as DNA: TGTGCCAGCAGACACACGGGGGGCGCCTCCGAGCAGTACTTC.

The CDR3 nucleotides read TGTGCCAGCAGTGAATATGACTCTGAAAAACTGTTTTTT. Its protein product is CASSEYDSEKLFF. The chain joins TRBV2 to TRBJ1-4; no clear D. V was clipped by 2 bases and J by 7 bases, with 8 bases between them. CDR1 is SNHLY and CDR2 is FYNNEI in the germline V gene. CDR3 size: 13 residues.

The chain uses TRBV6-1 and TRBJ1-1; D gene ambiguous. Trimming removed 1 base at V and 4 bases at J, with 10 bases between. The CDR3 contains 14 residues. Germline assignment: CDR1 MNHNS and CDR2 SASEGT. CDR3 in DNA: TGTGCCAGCAGTGAAGGGTCAGCGGTCACTGAAGCTTTCTTT. It encodes CASSEGSAVTEAFF.

The genes are TRBV7-2 and TRBJ2-1; 11 positions agree with TRBD2. Trimming removed 4 bases from V and 0 bases from J; junction bases left unmatched: 5. The CDR3 extends over 17 amino acids. Germline V CDR1 and CDR2: SGHTA, FQGNSA. The CDR3, as DNA: TGTGCCAGCAGCTCCAGACTAGCGGGGTACTCCTACAATGAGCAGTTCTTC. This encodes CASSSRLAGYSYNEQFF.

The chain uses TRBV5-1 and TRBJ2-7; 9 bases are a match to TRBD1. V trimming: 4 bases; J trimming: 1 base; junction bases outside the gene matches: 6. The CDR3 length is 15 residues. Per germline, CDR1 SGHRS and CDR2 YFSETQ. The DNA for the CDR3 is TGCGCCAGCAGCCCCCAGGGACAGGGTTCCTACGAGCAGTACTTC. This encodes CASSPQGQGSYEQYF. Combining the CDR3 with reference TRBV5-1 and TRBJ2-7 gives the whole variable domain KAGVTQTPRYLIKTRGQQVTLSCSPISGHRSVSWYQQTPGQGLQFLFEYFSETQRNKGNFPGRFSGRQFSNSRSEMNVSTLELGDSALYLCASSPQGQGSYEQYFGPGTRLTVT.

This chain connects TRBV14 to TRBJ1-2; D is uncertain. Trimming cost V 5 bases and J 1 base, with 5 bases left between them. Germline lookup yields CDR1 SGHDN and CDR2 FVKESK. The CDR3 is 12 residues long. The CDR3 DNA sequence: TGTGCCAGCAGCGCCTATAACTATGGCTACACCTTC. This codes for CASSAYNYGYTF.

CDR3 amino acids: CSARGGGGKETQYF. The CDR3, as DNA: TGCAGTGCTAGGGGCGGAGGGGGGAAAGAGACCCAGTACTTC. The chain recombines TRBV20-1 with TRBJ2-5; D assignment may be TRBD1 or TRBD2 (6 bases each). Germline V gives CDR1 DFQATT, CDR2 SNEGSKA (reference sequence). Between the trimmed V and J ends, which lost 3 bases and 3 bases, there was a span of 14 bases. This CDR3 has 14 amino acids.

The V and J genes are TRBV20-1 and TRBJ2-7; the D call may be TRBD1 or TRBD2 (5 bases each). Trimming took 6 bases from V and 4 from J, leaving 19 bases between them. Germline lookup yields CDR1 DFQATT and CDR2 SNEGSKA (reference sequence). The CDR3 is 14 residues long. The CDR3 DNA sequence: TGCAGTGCCCTTCTAATTGGGGGTTCATACGAGCAGTACTTC. Translating it yields CSALLIGGSYEQYF.

The chain is built from TRBV19 and TRBJ1-5; perhaps TRBD1 as D (6 bases). Trimming pared 6 bases from V and 2 bases from J, leaving 14 bases between. Per the germline V gene, CDR1 is LNHDA and CDR2 is SQIVND (reference sequence). The CDR3 is 15 residues long. CDR3 sequence reads: CASSPRGRGNQPQHF. The CDR3 DNA is TGTGCCAGTAGCCCCAGGGGACGGGGCAATCAGCCCCAGCATTTT.

This clonotype was detected only a few times. Here the CDR3 reads CASSYSTGGEQFF. The CDR3 nucleotides are TGTGCCAGCAGTTACTCCACAGGGGGAGAGCAGTTCTTC. V and J are TRBV6-2 or TRBV6-3 and TRBJ2-1; 8 bases match TRBD1. The CDR3 is made up of 13 amino acids. V was pared by 0 bases and J by 10 bases, with 2 bases of the junction left unmatched. Germline V CDR1 and CDR2: MNHEY, SVGEGT.

The V and J genes are TRBV20-1 and TRBJ2-5; maybe TRBD2 (6 bases). Between the trimmed V and J ends, which lost 5 bases and 2 bases, there was a span of 15 bases. This CDR3 spans 14 amino acids. Germline assignment: CDR1 DFQATT and CDR2 SNEGSKA (reference sequence). This CDR3 is CSALGGELQETQYF. CDR3 nucleotide sequence: TGCAGTGCTCTTGGCGGGGAGTTACAAGAGACCCAGTACTTC.

The CDR3 reads CASSRLGMNEQYF. For the CDR3, the DNA is TGCGCCAGCAGCCGTCTGGGCATGAACGAGCAGTACTTC. This chain connects TRBV4-1 to TRBJ2-5; D remains ambiguous. The tail of the sequence fits TRBJ2-7 better, so the J call may be wrong. CDR3 size: 13 residues. The germline gives CDR1 MGHRA, CDR2 YSYEKL.

The V gene is TRBV5-1, the J gene TRBJ2-5; weak D call: TRBD1 (5 bases). The V gene's germline CDR1 is SGHRS and CDR2 YFSETQ. CDR3 size: 15 residues. V was clipped by 2 bases and J by 2 bases, with 13 bases between them. Here the CDR3 reads CASSFQDRKQETQYF. The CDR3 nucleotides read TGCGCCAGCAGCTTCCAAGACAGAAAACAAGAGACCCAGTACTTC.